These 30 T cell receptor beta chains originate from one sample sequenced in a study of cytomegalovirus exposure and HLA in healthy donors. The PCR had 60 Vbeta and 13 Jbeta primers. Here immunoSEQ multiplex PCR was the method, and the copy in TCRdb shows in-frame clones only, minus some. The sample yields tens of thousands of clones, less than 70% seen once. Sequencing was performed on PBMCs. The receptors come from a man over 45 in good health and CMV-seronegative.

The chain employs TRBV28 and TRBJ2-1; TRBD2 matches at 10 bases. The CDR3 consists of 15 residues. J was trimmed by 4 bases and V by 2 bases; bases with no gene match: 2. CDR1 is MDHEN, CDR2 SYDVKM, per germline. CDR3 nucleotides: TGTGCCAGCAGTTTAGGACTAGCGGCATACAATGAGCAGTTCTTC. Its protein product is CASSLGLAAYNEQFF.

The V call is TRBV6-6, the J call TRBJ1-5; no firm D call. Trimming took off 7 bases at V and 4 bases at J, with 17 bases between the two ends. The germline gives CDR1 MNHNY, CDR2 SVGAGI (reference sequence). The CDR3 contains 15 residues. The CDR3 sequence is CASTLGSGINQPQHF. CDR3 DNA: TGTGCCAGCACCCTAGGGTCGGGGATTAATCAGCCCCAGCATTTT.

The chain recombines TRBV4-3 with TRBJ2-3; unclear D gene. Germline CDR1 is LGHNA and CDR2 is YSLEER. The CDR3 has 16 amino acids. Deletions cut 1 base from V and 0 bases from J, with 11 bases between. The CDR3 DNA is TGCGCCAGCAGCCAAGCCGGCGGTCCTAGCACAGATACGCAGTATTTT. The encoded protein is CASSQAGGPSTDTQYF.

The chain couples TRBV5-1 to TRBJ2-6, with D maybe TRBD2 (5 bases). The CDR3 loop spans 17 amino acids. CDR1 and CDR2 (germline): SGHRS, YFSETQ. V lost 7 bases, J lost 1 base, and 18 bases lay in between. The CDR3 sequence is CASHVRPGGSGANVLTF. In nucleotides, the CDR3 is TGCGCCAGCCATGTCCGCCCCGGCGGGTCTGGGGCCAACGTCCTGACTTTC.

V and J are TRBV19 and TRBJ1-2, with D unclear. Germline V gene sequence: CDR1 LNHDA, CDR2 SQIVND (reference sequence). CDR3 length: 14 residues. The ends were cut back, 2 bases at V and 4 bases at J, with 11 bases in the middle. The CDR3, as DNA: TGTGCCAGTAGTATAAGCCGCGGCTTCTATGGCTACACCTTC. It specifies CASSISRGFYGYTF.

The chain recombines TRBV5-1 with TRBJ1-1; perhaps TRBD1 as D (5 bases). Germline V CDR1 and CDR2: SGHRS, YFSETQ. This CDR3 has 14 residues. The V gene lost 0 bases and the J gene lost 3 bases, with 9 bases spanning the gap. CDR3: CASSLDGRDTEAFF. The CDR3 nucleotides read TGCGCCAGCAGCTTGGATGGCAGGGACACTGAAGCTTTCTTT.

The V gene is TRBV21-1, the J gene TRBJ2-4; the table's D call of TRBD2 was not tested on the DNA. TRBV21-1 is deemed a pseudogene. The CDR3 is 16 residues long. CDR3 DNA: TGTGCCAGCAGTTCTAGCGGTTGTCTAGCCAAAAACATTCAGTACTTC. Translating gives CASSSSGCLAKNIQYF.

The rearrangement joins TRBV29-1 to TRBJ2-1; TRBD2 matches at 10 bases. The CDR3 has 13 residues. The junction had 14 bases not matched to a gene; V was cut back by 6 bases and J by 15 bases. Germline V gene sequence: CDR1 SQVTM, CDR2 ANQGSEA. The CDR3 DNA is TGCAGCGTCGCCCTAGCGGGAGTGTTAACTCTGTTCTTC. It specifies CSVALAGVLTLFF.

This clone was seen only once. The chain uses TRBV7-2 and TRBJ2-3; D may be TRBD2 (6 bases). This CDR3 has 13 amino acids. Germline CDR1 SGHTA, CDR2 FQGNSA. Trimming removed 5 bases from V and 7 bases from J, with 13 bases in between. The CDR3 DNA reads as TGTGCCAGCAGCCTCGGGACTCAGAATACGCAGTATTTT. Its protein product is CASSLGTQNTQYF. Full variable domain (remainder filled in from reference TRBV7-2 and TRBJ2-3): GAGVSQSPSNKVTEKGKDVELRCDPISGHTALYWYRQSLGQGLEFLIYFQGNSAPDKSGLPSDRFSAERTGGSVSTLTIQRTQQEDSAVYLCASSLGTQNTQYFGPGTRLTVL.

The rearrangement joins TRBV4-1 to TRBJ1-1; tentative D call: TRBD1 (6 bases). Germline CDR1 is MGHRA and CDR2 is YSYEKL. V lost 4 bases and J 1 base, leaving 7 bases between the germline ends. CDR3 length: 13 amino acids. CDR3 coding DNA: TGCGCCAGCAGCCGGGGACAGAACACTGAAGCTTTCTTT. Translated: CASSRGQNTEAFF.

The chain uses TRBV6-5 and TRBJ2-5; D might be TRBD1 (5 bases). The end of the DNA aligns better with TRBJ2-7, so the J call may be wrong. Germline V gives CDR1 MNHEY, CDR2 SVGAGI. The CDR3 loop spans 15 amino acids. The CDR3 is CASSYSPQGGYEQYF. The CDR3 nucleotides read TGTGCCAGCAGTTACTCCCCCCAGGGCGGCTACGAGCAGTACTTC.

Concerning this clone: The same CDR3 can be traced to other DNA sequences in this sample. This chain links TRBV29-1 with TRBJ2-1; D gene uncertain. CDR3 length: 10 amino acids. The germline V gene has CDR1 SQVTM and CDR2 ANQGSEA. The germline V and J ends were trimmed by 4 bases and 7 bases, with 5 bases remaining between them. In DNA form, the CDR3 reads TGCAGCGTTGGTTCGAATGAGCAGTTCTTC. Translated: CSVGSNEQFF.

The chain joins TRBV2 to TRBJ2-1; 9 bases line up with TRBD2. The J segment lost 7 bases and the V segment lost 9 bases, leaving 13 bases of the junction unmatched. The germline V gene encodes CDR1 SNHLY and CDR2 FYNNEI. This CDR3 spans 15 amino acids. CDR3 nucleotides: TGTGCCAGTAATAGCGGGAGTCTTCGTGGGAATGAGCAGTTCTTC. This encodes CASNSGSLRGNEQFF.

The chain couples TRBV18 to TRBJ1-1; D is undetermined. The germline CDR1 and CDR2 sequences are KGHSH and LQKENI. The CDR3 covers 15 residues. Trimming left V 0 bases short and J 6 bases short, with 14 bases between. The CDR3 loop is CASSPPGEGGPEAFF. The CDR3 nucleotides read TGTGCCAGCTCACCACCGGGCGAGGGCGGCCCTGAAGCTTTCTTT.

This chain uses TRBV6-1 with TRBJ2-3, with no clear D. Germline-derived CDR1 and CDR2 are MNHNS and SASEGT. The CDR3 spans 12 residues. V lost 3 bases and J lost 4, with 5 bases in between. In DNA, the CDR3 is TGTGCCAGCAGTGACCAGTCAGATACGCAGTATTTT. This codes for CASSDQSDTQYF.

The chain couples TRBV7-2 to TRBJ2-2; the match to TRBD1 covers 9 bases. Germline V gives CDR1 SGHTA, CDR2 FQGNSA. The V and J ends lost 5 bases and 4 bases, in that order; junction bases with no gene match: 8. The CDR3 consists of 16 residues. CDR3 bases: TGTGCCAGCAGCGCCCTTACAGGGGGCGTCACCGGGGAGCTGTTTTTT. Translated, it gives CASSALTGGVTGELFF.

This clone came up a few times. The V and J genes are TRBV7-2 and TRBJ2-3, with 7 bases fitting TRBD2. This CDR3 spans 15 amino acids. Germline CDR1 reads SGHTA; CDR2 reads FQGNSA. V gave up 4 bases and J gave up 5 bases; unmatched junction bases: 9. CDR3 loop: CASSSQAGVRDTQYF. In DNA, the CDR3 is TGTGCCAGCAGCTCCCAGGCGGGAGTAAGAGATACGCAGTATTTT.

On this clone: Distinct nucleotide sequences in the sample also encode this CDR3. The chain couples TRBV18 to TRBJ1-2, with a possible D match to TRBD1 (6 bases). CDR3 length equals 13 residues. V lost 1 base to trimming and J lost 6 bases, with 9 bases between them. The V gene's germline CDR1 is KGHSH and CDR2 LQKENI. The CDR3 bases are TGTGCCAGCTCACCACTCAGGGGCGATGGCTACACCTTC. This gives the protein CASSPLRGDGYTF.

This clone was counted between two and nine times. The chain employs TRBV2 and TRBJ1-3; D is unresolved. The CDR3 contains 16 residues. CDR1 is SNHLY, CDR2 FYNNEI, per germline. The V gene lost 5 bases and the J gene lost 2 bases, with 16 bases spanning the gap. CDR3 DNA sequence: TGTGCCAGCAGTCTCCTAGGAGGACTTACTGGAAACACCATATATTTT. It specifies CASSLLGGLTGNTIYF.

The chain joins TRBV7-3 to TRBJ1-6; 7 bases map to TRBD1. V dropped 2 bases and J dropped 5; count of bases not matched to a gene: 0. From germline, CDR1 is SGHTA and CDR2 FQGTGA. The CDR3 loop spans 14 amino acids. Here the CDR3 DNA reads TGTGCCAGCAGCTTAGACAGGGATAATTCACCCCTCCACTTT. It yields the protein CASSLDRDNSPLHF.

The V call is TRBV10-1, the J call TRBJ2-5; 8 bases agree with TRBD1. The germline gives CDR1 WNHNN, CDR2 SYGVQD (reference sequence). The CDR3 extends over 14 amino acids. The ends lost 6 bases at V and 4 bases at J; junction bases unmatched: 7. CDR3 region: CASREDRGPETQYF. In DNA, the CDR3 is TGCGCCAGCAGAGAAGACAGGGGTCCAGAGACCCAGTACTTC.

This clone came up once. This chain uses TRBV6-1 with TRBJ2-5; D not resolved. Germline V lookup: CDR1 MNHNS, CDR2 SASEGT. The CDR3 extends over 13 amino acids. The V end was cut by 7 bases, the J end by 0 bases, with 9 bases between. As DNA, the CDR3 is TGTGCCAGCACTACAGAGTACCAAGAGACCCAGTACTTC. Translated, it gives CASTTEYQETQYF.

The CDR3: CASSLVGGDQPQHF. The DNA for the CDR3 is TGTGCCAGCAGCTTGGTAGGGGGCGATCAGCCCCAGCATTTT. The gene calls are TRBV5-5 and TRBJ1-5; 7 bases line up with TRBD1. Trimming cost V 0 bases and J 5 bases; bases outside gene matches: 2. The CDR3 contains 14 residues. Germline values: CDR1 SGHKS, CDR2 YYEKEE (reference sequence).

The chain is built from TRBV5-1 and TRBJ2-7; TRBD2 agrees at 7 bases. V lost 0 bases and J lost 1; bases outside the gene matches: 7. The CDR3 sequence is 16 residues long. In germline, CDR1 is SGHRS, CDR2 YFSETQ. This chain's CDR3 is CASSLAFGGGSYEQYF. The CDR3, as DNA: TGCGCCAGCAGCTTGGCCTTTGGCGGGGGATCCTACGAGCAGTACTTC. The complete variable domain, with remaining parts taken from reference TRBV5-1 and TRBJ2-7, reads KAGVTQTPRYLIKTRGQQVTLSCSPISGHRSVSWYQQTPGQGLQFLFEYFSETQRNKGNFPGRFSGRQFSNSRSEMNVSTLELGDSALYLCASSLAFGGGSYEQYFGPGTRLTVT.

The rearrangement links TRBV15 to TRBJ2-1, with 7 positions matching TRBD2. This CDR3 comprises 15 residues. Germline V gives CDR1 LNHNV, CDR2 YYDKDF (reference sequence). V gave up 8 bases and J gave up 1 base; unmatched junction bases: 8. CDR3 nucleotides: TGTGCCACCGCTAGCGGACTTGATTCCTACAATGAGCAGTTCTTC. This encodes CATASGLDSYNEQFF.

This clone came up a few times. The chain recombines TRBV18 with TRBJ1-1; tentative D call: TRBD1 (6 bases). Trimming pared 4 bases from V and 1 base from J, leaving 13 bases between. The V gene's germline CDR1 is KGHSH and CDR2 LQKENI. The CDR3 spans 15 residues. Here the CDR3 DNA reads TGTGCCAGCTCACGACTTCAGGGGAGGAACACTGAAGCTTTCTTT. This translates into CASSRLQGRNTEAFF.

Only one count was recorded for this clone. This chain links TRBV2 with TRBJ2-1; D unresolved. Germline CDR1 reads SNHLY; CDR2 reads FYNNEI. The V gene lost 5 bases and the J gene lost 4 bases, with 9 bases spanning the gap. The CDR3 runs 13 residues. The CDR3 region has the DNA TGTGCCAGCAGTTCTAGAGAATACAATGAGCAGTTCTTC. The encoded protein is CASSSREYNEQFF.

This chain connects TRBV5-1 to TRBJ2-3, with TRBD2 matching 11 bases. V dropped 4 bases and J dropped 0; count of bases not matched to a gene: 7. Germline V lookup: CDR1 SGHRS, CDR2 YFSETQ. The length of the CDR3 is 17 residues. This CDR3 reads CASSITPSGGSTDTQYF. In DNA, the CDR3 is TGCGCCAGCAGCATCACTCCTAGCGGGGGGAGCACAGATACGCAGTATTTT.

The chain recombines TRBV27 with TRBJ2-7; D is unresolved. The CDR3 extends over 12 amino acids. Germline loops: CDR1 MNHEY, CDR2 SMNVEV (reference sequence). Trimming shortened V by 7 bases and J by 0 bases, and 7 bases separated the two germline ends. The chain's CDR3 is CASKRSSYEQYF. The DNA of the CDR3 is TGTGCCAGCAAAAGGAGCTCCTACGAGCAGTACTTC.

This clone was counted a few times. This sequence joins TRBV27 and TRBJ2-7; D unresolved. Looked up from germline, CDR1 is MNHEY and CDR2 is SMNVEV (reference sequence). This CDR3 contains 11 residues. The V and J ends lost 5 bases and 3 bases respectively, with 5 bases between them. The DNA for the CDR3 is TGTGCCAGCAGTAGCTTCTACGAGCAGTACTTC. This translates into CASSSFYEQYF.